This T cell receptor beta chain originates from a study of cytomegalovirus exposure and HLA in healthy donors (dated by TCRdb to the late 2010s). With respect to the entire study: According to an earlier analysis of a few hundred of the donors, 150 million to 200 million T cells yielded approximately 120 million unique TCR beta sequences and more than 250 Gb of sequence data. An early release that covered about 600 HLA-typed donors contained 300 to 350 gigabases of sequencing data and 65 million to 100 million unique TCR sequences. The genetic ancestry cluster associated with self-reported Caucasian donors included 81% of the roughly 400 genotyped donors. The study was designed to test whether signatures of past pathogen exposure could be identified by cataloging public T cell receptors. The study used immunosequencing to profile the T cell repertoires of more than 650 subjects and linked those repertoires to cytomegalovirus serostatus. In addition to the first cohort of about 650 subjects, a separate validation cohort of approximately 110 different subjects was used. The study combined high-throughput TCR immunosequencing, statistical association of individual TCRs with disease status, and machine learning to predict cytomegalovirus infection status. A later analysis re-analyzed previously published TCR beta repertoires from about 600 donors and added high-resolution HLA genotyping to study TCR occurrence patterns. The later analysis used no new phenotypic data to find candidate immune exposures, relying instead on TCR beta sequences and their occurrence across donors. An earlier analysis of around 580 of the donors used high-throughput TCR beta sequencing to judge whether each TCR beta V gene segment behaved as functional or pseudogenic. Donor age, sex, ethnicity and CMV serostatus were compiled together with the repertoire data. A later genetic analysis took genome-wide SNP genotypes for about 65% of the 666 donors and used that subset as a discovery cohort. All discovery cohort repertoires had been generated using a single sequencing platform. Class I and class II HLA loci were covered by the typing at four-digit resolution. The number of typed donors differed by locus: roughly 620-640 for A, B, C, DRB1 and DQB1; approximately 530 for DQA1; 606 for DPA1; and 400 to 480 for DPB1. About five DR-DQ haplotypes were treated as single units for association and clustering because of strong linkage in the cohort. Across 398 genotyped donors of the cohort, an average of roughly 250,000 unique TCR beta nucleotide sequences per donor were sequenced, and roughly 18% of those sequences were non-productive. The investigation overall reported the following: Because HLA typing was unavailable for some donors at each locus, only the typed subset was used in association tests. Some IMGT-functional V segments, including TRBV6-2 and TRBV6-3, could not be told apart with the 87-base-pair reads, so those segments were excluded. Compared with equally common non-associated chains, HLA-associated TCR beta chains in a later analysis were more clonally expanded and had lower generation probabilities. A later analysis reported that several top co-occurrence clusters appeared linked to parvovirus B19, influenza, CMV and Epstein-Barr virus. A later genetic analysis reported fewer N-insertions in productive TCRs among donors in an Asian-associated ancestry cluster than the roughly 620-donor mean. A later analysis associated 16,951 TCR beta sequences with specific HLA alleles at a false discovery rate of 0.05. While some public TCRs were present in many individuals, most TCR sequences turned up only very rarely across donors. A cluster of highly shared sequence variants was judged likely to be a technical artifact of the sequencing pipeline. Linkage disequilibrium might explain the correlated functional status among segregating V segments, but an unknown experimental factor could not be excluded. Only TCR beta chains were sequenced in this cohort, and the absence of alpha or paired-chain data limited detectable features. It was suggested by the authors that the approach could potentially be generalized to other disease states and immunological phenotypes. Strong co-occurrence of HLA alleles, especially DR and DQ, made assigning TCR associations to individual alleles difficult. A later analysis found that TCR association rates varied across HLA loci, with DRB1 alleles showing the most associated TCRs and HLA-C alleles the fewest. A further reported finding was that TCR beta sequences accurately predicted the HLA-A and HLA-B alleles for most subjects in the first cohort. Cytomegalovirus status was reported to be diagnosed by the classifier with high specificity and sensitivity in both the original and validation cohorts. Broadly in line with IMGT annotations, most TCR beta V segments showed up in productive rearrangements about 87% or about 30% of the time in an earlier analysis of 587 of the donors. V-gene and J-gene trimming of TCR beta chains was associated with a missense DCLRE1C variant in a later genetic analysis, and the association was replicated in an independent cohort. About 15 rarely observed V segments, including chromosome 9 orphons, were excluded from the earlier analysis of several hundred of the donors because counts were too low. A few of the identified cytomegalovirus-associated TCR beta chains were confirmed in vitro to be specific for cytomegalovirus antigens. In the study, approximately 150 TCR beta chains were listed as associated with cytomegalovirus. According to a later analysis, most CMV-associated TCR beta chains appeared to be HLA-restricted, and the HLA associations seemed to be driven largely by CMV exposure. CMV serostatus was the only immune exposure information available for the cohort. Presence/absence analyses assumed roughly uniform sequencing depth across donors, an assumption that may not hold.

Notes on this clone: Its antigen remains undetermined. No much larger clone exists at a distance of one base, and base qualities are not known. The same CDR3 arises from other DNA sequences in this sample as well.

Library preparation employed the immunoSEQ multiplex PCR assay. For the multiplex PCR, a mixture combining 60 forward primers for TCR Vbeta segments and 13 reverse primers for TCR Jbeta segments was used. The CDR3 region of rearranged TCR beta genes was amplified from genomic DNA by a multiplex PCR assay. Amplified TCR beta libraries were sequenced as 87-base-pair reads on the Illumina HiSeq System. As for the authors' bioinformatics: In a later analysis, tens of millions of unique TCR beta chains were counted across the roughly 700 repertoires, and approximately 11 million of these chains were shared by at least two donors. Raw reads were error-corrected and collapsed into unique sequences with a nearest-neighbor algorithm that merged closely related sequences to remove PCR and sequencing errors. Alignment of CDR3 sequences to IMGT reference sequences was used to assign V, D and J gene segments. For a sequence to be retained, at least a six-nucleotide match to both a V gene segment and a J gene segment was required. Rearrangements were called productive when the CDR3 lacked stop codons and stayed in frame with V and J; all others were non-productive. Following IMGT convention, CDR3 was defined as the stretch from the second conserved V-encoded cysteine up to the conserved J-encoded phenylalanine. In an earlier analysis of 587 of the donors, sequences lacking an unambiguous match to a single V gene segment were excluded. An earlier analysis of 587 of the donors called V segments functional above 56.7% productive rearrangements and segregating when the between-donor standard deviation exceeded 5%. To diagnose cytomegalovirus status from the catalog of TCR beta chain sequences, a statistical classification framework was built. V and J gene assignment, in a later analysis, came from comparing TCR nucleotide sequences with IMGT/GENE-DB human TR gene sequences. The TCRdist pipeline was used in a later analysis to assign CDR3 sequences and most-parsimonious VDJ recombination scenarios. In a later analysis, every TCR beta chain was defined by the combination of its CDR3 amino acid sequence and its V-gene family, and reads without a unique V-gene family were dropped. As a way to deal with suspected cross-contamination and a sequencing artifact, a later analysis dropped more than 500 nucleotide sequences that were highly shared and had low generation probability. In a later analysis, a clonal expansion index was calculated for each public chain from normalized within-repertoire ranks of inferred template counts. A later analysis computed generation probabilities with a VDJ recombination model fitted to out-of-frame rearrangements, and checked the results against IGoR. In a later analysis, TCR-TCR, TCR-HLA and TCR-CMV co-occurrence was scored with hypergeometric tests, and a repertoire-size bias correction was applied to TCR pairs. In a later analysis, false discovery rates were estimated by permuting HLA or CMV assignments 20 times. In a later analysis, co-occurring TCRs were grouped using DBSCAN, with TCRdist sequence similarity added in when clustering inside HLA-allele-positive subsets. For co-occurrence clustering, repertoires with fewer than 30,000 or more than 120,000 public chains were excluded, along with a handful of repertoires with anomalous nucleotide sharing. Sourced from immuneACCESS, this table was stored by TCRdb with only in-frame sequences that have V and J called. A share of the clones is absent; for the studies checked, an unresolved V gene accounts for under half, and the remainder has no known explanation. The V and J calls and clone size were taken over from that table, and D and trimming were inferred from the DNA. The sample profile shows about 160,000 clones; less than 85% of them were found once. The top ten hold over 1.2% of the sample.

In total, more than 500 healthy bone marrow donors made up the cohort. At the time of sampling, every cohort member was nominally healthy, though immune exposures that went unrecorded were likely present. The donor tested CMV seronegative and was one of the 352 seronegative cohort members. Each donor provided a peripheral blood sample, and peripheral blood mononuclear cells were used for TCR beta sequencing. The Qiagen DNeasy Blood Extraction Kit was used to extract genomic DNA from the blood cell samples. The V end loses 8 bases and the J end loses 7 bases, and a stretch of 21 bases separates them. The cysteine opens and the phenylalanine closes a CDR3 of 15 amino acids. Kept here is only the CDR3 DNA, which spans 45 bases and is read in frame from base 1. The CDR1 and CDR2 encoded by the germline V gene are KGHSH and LQKENI.

The chain joins TRBV18 to TRBJ1-3; no D gene can be assigned with confidence. Sequencing was performed on PBMCs. This clonotype originated in a man in his sixties in good health and CMV-seronegative. CDR3 reads: CASTPLTGEGNTIYF. The DNA sequence is TGTGCCAGCACCCCCCTGACCGGGGAAGGGAACACCATATATTTT. The full variable domain, with segments outside the CDR3 supplied by the reference TRBV18 and TRBJ1-3 proteins, appears as NAGVMQNPRHLVRRRGQEARLRCSPMKGHSHVYWYRQLPEEGLKFMVYLQKENIIDESGMPKERFSAEFPKEGPSILRIQQVVRGDSAAYFCASTPLTGEGNTIYFGEGSWLTVV.